This TCR beta chain stems from a study of monozygotic twins with inflammatory bowel disease. TCRdb re-called the 5' RACE reads and catalogs CDR3 proteins one per entry, DNA excluded. This sample contains about 99,000 distinct CDR3 sequences. This CDR3 contains 13 residues. From germline, CDR1 is SGHTA and CDR2 FQGNSA. The TCR originated in a human donor with ulcerative colitis or Crohn's disease, or a healthy co-twin of an affected twin (not recorded which). The rearrangement joins TRBV7-2 to TRBJ2-3. The sample taken for sequencing was blood. The CDR3 loop is CASSSRLGDTQYF.